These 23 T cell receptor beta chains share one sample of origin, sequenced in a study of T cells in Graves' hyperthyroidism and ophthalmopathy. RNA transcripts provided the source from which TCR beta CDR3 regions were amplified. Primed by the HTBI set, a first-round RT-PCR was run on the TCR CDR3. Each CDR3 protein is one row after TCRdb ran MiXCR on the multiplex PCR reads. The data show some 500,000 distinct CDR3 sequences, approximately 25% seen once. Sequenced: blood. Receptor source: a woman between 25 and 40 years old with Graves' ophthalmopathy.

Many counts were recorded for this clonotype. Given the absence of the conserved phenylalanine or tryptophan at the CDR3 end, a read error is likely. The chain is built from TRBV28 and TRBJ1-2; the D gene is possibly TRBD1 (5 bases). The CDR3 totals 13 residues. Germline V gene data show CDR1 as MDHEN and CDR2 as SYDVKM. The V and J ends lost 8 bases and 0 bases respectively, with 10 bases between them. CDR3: CASGAESNYGYTL. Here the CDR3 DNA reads TGTGCCAGCGGGGCAGAGTCTAACTATGGCTACACCCTC.

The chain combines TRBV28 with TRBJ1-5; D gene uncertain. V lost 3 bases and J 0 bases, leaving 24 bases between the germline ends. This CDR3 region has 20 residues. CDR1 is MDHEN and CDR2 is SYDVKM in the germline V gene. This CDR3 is CASSFPWARLPAYSNQPQHF. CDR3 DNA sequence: TGTGCCAGCAGTTTCCCCTGGGCCCGTTTGCCTGCCTATAGCAATCAGCCCCAGCATTTT.

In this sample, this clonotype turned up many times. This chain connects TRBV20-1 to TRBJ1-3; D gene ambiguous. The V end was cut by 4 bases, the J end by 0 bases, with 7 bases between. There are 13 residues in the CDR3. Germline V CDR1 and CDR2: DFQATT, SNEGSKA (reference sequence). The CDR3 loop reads CSAMDGSGNTIYF. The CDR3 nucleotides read TGCAGTGCTATGGATGGCTCTGGAAACACCATATATTTT.

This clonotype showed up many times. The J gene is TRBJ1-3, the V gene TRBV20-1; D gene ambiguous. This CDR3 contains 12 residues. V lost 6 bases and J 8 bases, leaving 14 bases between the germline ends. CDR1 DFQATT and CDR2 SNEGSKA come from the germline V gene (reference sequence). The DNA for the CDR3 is TGCAGTGCGCCCGGGATTGGGGACACCATATATTTT. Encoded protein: CSAPGIGDTIYF.

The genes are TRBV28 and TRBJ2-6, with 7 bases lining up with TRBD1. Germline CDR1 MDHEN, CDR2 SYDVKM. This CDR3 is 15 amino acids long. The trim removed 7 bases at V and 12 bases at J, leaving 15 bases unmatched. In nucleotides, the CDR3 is TGTGCCAGCAAAACCCCGACAGGGCCGTCCTTCGTCCTGACTTTC. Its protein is CASKTPTGPSFVLTF.

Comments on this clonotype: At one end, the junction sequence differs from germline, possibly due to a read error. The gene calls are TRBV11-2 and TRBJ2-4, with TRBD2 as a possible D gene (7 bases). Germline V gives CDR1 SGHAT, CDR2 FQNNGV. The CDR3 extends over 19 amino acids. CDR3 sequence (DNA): TGTGCCAGCAGCCTACGGCTGAACTGGGGGGGGGCATCCAAAAACATTAAGTACTTC. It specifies CASSLRLNWGGASKNIKYF.

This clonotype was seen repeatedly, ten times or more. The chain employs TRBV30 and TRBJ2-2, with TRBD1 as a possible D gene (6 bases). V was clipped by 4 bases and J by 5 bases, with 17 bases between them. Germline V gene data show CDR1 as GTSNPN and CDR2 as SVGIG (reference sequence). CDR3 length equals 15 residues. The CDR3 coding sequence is TGTGCCTGGAACCCGGGACACCATGATACCGGGGAGCTGTTTTTT. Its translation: CAWNPGHHDTGELFF.

The CDR3 here is CSVDSSGGNTGELFF. CDR3 nucleotides: TGCAGCGTTGATTCCAGCGGGGGGAACACCGGGGAGCTGTTTTTT. V and J are TRBV29-1 and TRBJ2-2; TRBD2 agrees at 8 bases. Germline CDR1 and CDR2: SQVTM and ANQGSEA. The CDR3 is made up of 15 amino acids. Trimming took 3 bases from V and 1 from J; bases not matched to a gene: 4.

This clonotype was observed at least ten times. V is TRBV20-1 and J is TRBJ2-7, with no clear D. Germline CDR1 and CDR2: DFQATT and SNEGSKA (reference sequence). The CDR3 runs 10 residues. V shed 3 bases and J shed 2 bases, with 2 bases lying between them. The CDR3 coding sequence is TGCAGTGCTAGTACCTACGAGCAGTACTTC. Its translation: CSASTYEQYF.

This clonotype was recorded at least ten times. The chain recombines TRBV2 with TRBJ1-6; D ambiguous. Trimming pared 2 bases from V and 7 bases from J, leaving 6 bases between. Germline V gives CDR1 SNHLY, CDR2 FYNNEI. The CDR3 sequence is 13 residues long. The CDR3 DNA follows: TGTGCCAGCAGTGAACAGACAAATTCACCCCTCCACTTT. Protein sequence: CASSEQTNSPLHF. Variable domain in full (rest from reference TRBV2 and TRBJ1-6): EPEVTQTPSHQVTQMGQEVILRCVPISNHLYFYWYRQILGQKVEFLVSFYNNEISEKSEIFDDQFSVERPDGSNFTLKIRSTKLEDSAMYFCASSEQTNSPLHFGNGTRLTVT.

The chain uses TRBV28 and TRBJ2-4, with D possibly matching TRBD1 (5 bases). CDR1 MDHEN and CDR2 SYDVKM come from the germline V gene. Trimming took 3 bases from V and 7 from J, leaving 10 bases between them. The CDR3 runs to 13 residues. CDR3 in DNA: TGTGCCAGCAGTTTTCAGGGTCGGAACATTCAGTACTTC. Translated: CASSFQGRNIQYF.

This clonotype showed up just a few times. The CDR3 bases are TGTGCCAGCAGTCCTACTCGGGACAGCTACTATGGCTACACCTTC. Its protein product is CASSPTRDSYYGYTF. This sequence joins TRBV3-1 and TRBJ1-2; 7 bases line up with TRBD1. Per the germline V gene, CDR1 is LGHDT and CDR2 is YNNKEL (reference sequence). Losses at the gene ends were 6 bases for V and 3 bases for J; bases not matched to a gene: 10. The CDR3 length is 15 residues.

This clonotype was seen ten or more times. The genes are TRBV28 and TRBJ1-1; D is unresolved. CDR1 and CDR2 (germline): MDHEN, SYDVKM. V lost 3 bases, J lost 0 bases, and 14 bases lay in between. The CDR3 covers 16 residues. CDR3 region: CASSFSLGLVNTEAFF. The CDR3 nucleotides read TGTGCCAGCAGTTTTTCCCTGGGTCTAGTGAACACTGAAGCTTTCTTT. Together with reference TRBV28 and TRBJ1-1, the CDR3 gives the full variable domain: DVKVTQSSRYLVKRTGEKVFLECVQDMDHENMFWYRQDPGLGLRLIYFSYDVKMKEKGDIPEGYSVSREKKERFSLILESASTNQTSMYLCASSFSLGLVNTEAFFGQGTRLTVV.

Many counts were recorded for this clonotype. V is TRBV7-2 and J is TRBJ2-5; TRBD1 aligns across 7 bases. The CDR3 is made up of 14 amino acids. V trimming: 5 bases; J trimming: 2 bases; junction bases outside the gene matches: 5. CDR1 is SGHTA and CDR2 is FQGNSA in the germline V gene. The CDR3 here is CASSPTGQQETQYF. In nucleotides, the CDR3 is TGTGCCAGCAGCCCGACAGGGCAACAAGAGACCCAGTACTTC.

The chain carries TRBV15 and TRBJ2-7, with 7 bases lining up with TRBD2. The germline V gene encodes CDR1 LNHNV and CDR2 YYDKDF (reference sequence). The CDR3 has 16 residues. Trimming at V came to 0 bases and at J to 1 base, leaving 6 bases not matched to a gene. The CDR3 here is CATSRDWGGVSYEQYF. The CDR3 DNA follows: TGTGCCACCAGCAGAGATTGGGGGGGGGTGTCCTACGAGCAGTACTTC.

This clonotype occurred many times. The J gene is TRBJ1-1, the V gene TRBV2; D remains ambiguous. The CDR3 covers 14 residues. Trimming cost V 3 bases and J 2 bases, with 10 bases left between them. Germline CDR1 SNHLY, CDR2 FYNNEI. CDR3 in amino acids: CASSDWQANTEAFF. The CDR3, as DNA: TGTGCCAGCAGTGACTGGCAGGCAAACACTGAAGCTTTCTTT.

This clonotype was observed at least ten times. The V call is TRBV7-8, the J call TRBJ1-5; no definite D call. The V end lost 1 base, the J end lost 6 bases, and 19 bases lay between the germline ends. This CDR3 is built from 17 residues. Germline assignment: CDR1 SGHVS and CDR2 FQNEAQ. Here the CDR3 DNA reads TGTGCCAGCAGCTTAGGGATAGGTCCTAAGGGCGGTCAGCCCCAGCATTTT. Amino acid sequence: CASSLGIGPKGGQPQHF.

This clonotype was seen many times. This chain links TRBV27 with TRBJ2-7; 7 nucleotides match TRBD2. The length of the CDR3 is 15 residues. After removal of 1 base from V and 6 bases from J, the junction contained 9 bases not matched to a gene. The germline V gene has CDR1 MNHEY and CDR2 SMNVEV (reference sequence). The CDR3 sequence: CASSLYAGDLLEQYF. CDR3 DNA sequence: TGTGCCAGCAGTTTATACGCGGGGGACCTGCTCGAGCAGTACTTC.

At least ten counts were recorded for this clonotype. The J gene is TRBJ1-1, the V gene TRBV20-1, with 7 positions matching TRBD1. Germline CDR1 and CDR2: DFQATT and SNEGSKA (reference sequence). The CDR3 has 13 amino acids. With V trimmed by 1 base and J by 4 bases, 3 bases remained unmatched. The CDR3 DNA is TGCAGTGCTAGAGGCTCAGGGGGCACTGAAGCTTTCTTT. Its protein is CSARGSGGTEAFF.

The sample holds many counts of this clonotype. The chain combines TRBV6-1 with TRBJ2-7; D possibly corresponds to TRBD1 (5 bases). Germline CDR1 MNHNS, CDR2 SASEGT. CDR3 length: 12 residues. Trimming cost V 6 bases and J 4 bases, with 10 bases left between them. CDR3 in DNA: TGTGCCAGCAGGCGCTCAGGGTACGAGCAGTACTTC. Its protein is CASRRSGYEQYF.

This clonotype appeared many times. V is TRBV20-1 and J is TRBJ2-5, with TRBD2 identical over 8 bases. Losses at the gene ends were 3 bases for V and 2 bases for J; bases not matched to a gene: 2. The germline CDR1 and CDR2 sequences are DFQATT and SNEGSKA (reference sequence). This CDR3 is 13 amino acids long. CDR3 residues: CSASQREQETQYF. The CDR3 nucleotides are TGCAGTGCTAGCCAGCGGGAGCAAGAGACCCAGTACTTC.

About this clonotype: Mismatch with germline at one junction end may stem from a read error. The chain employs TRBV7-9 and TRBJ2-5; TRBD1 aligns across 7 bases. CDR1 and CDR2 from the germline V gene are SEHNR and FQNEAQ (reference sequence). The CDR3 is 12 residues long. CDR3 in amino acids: CASSYRGEIQYF. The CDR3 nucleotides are TGTGCCAGCAGCTACAGGGGAGAGATCCAGTACTTC.

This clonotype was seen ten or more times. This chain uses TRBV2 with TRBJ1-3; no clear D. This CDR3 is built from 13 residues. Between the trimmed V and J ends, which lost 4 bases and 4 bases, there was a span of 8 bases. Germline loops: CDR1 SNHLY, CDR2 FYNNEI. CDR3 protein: CASSGVGGNTIYF. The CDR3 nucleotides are TGTGCCAGCAGTGGAGTGGGAGGAAACACCATATATTTT.